The T cell receptor beta chain described here comes from a study of T-cell memory formation after mild COVID-19. Regarding this clonotype: The target antigen is unknown.

MiXCR, applied by TCRdb to the 5' RACE reads, yields one record per CDR3 protein. The repertoire consists of 150,000 to 200,000 distinct CDR3 sequences, with less than 40% occurring once and the leading ten covering approximately 12%. Study-wide findings and caveats: A second wave of clones peaked on day 37, and their SARS-CoV-2 specificity went unconfirmed.

This receptor was taken from an adult woman who had mild COVID-19 (a few samples of this study predate the infection). Cell type and time point are not known. Sequencing was carried out using PBMCs or a T cell subset sorted from them (not recorded which).

CDR3 nucleotides: TGTGCCAGCAGCCAAGTATCAGGTCGGGATGGCTACACCTTC. Translating it yields CASSQVSGRDGYTF. This chain links TRBV3-1 with TRBJ1-2; D not resolved. The CDR3 covers 14 residues. V shed 1 base and J shed 6 bases, with 12 bases lying between them. Germline-derived CDR1 and CDR2 are LGHDT and YNNKEL (reference sequence).